This T cell receptor (beta chain) was captured by sequencing in a study of shared clonotypes between healthy human individuals. The study enrolled healthy HIV-negative adults without recent acute infections or vaccinations as donors. Findings and caveats of the study: Clonotypes not shared had lower generation probabilities than those common to all four donors. What limited the represented genetic and exposure-history diversity was the small number of donors.

Data came from immunoSEQ multiplex PCR; TCRdb stores just in-frame clones and leaves some out. The sample consists of under 600,000 clones, roughly 95% of them appearing once. Trimming cost V 4 bases and J 2 bases; bases outside gene matches: 12. CDR1 SQVTM and CDR2 ANQGSEA come from the germline V gene. This CDR3 contains 17 residues. Concerning this clone: Its antigen is currently unknown.

This chain links TRBV29-1 with TRBJ1-1; 11 bases map to TRBD1. The sample comprised naive CD4+ T cells sorted from blood. Subset of the sample: CD45RA+ positively selected. This clonotype originated in a woman in her 30s in good health. The CDR3 nucleotides are TGCAGCGTTGTCAGCGGGACAGGGGGAAATGTTAACACTGAAGCTTTCTTT. It specifies CSVVSGTGGNVNTEAFF. The whole variable domain, remainder taken from reference TRBV29-1 and TRBJ1-1, is SAVISQKPSRDICQRGTSLTIQCQVDSQVTMMFWYRQQPGQSLTLIATANQGSEATYESGFVIDKFPISRPNLTFSTLTVSNMSPEDSSIYLCSVVSGTGGNVNTEAFFGQGTRLTVV.